Presented here are 25 T cell receptor beta chains from one specimen sequenced in a study of persistence of HIV-infected CD4 T cells. An overlapping HIV-1 Gag peptide pool stimulated these cells at 0.85 to 1 ug/peptide/mL. Sorting of responding CD4+ T cells relied on upregulated CD40 ligand together with CD69. The libraries were made with immunoSEQ version 4 in survey mode. The assay was immunoSEQ multiplex PCR, and TCRdb's table has in-frame clones only and misses some. The sample contains around 32,000 clones, roughly 71% of which appear only once. The antigens for these receptors are not known. The starting material was CD4+ T cells sorted from PBMCs after approximately 19-hour stimulation, obtained from a patient who received antiretroviral therapy. The receptors stem from an adult man with HIV who was CMV-seropositive.

The gene calls are TRBV20-1 and TRBJ2-7, with D possibly matching TRBD2 (6 bases). In germline, CDR1 is DFQATT, CDR2 SNEGSKA (reference sequence). The CDR3 sequence is 14 residues long. Trimming stripped 3 bases from V and 2 bases from J, with 14 bases between. The CDR3 is CSASFRRGAYEQYF. CDR3 DNA sequence: TGCAGTGCTAGTTTCCGGCGGGGAGCCTACGAGCAGTACTTC.

The chain employs TRBV19 and TRBJ2-2, with a tentative D call TRBD2 (6 bases). V lost 4 bases and J 8 bases, leaving 17 bases between the germline ends. The germline CDR1 and CDR2 sequences are LNHDA and SQIVND (reference sequence). The CDR3 contains 15 residues. CDR3 nucleotide sequence: TGTGCCAGTAGTAACCGCGGGGCTCAAAGGGGGGAGCTGTTTTTT. It codes for CASSNRGAQRGELFF.

The chain links TRBV10-2 to TRBJ2-6, with D maybe TRBD1 (6 bases). The CDR3 runs to 16 residues. In germline, CDR1 is WSHSY, CDR2 SAAADI. V was clipped by 4 bases and J by 4 bases, with 14 bases between them. CDR3 amino acids: CASSGQGMSGANVLTF. CDR3 nucleotide sequence: TGCGCCAGCAGTGGGCAGGGGATGTCGGGGGCCAACGTCCTGACTTTC.

This chain joins TRBV9 and TRBJ2-2; 10 bases agree with TRBD2. After removal of 0 bases from V and 2 bases from J, the junction contained 4 bases not matched to a gene. Germline values: CDR1 SGDLS, CDR2 YYNGEE. This CDR3 is built from 17 residues. Written as DNA, the CDR3 is TGTGCCAGCAGCGTAGTGTCTAGCGGGGGAAACACCGGGGAGCTGTTTTTT. Translation gives CASSVVSSGGNTGELFF.

The chain uses TRBV15 and TRBJ2-1; weak D call: TRBD1 (5 bases). The germline gives CDR1 LNHNV, CDR2 YYDKDF (reference sequence). Trimming took 0 bases from V and 4 from J, leaving 10 bases between them. The CDR3 runs 15 residues. The CDR3 DNA sequence: TGTGCCACCAGCAGAGATAAAAGACAGTACAATGAGCAGTTCTTC. It codes for CATSRDKRQYNEQFF.

CDR3 loop: CASSPTHPGQAEVEQFF. CDR3 DNA sequence: TGTGCCAGCTCACCGACGCATCCGGGACAGGCTGAGGTAGAGCAGTTCTTC. The chain is built from TRBV18 and TRBJ2-1, with TRBD1 matching 8 bases. The V and J ends lost 3 bases and 10 bases, in that order; junction bases with no gene match: 17. Germline loops: CDR1 KGHSH, CDR2 LQKENI. The CDR3 totals 17 residues.

The V gene is TRBV6-2 or TRBV6-3, the J gene TRBJ2-2; D is possibly TRBD1 (6 bases). Germline lookup yields CDR1 MNHEY and CDR2 SVGEGT. Trimming took off 2 bases at V and 5 bases at J, with 18 bases between the two ends. This CDR3 comprises 17 residues. The CDR3 DNA sequence: TGTGCCAGCAGTTACAGAGTCAGGGGCCGCCGGACCGGGGAGCTGTTTTTT. Amino acid sequence: CASSYRVRGRRTGELFF.

In this sample, this clone turned up a few times. The chain employs TRBV3-1 (or the pseudogene TRBV3-2) and TRBJ1-6, with D uncertain. In germline, CDR1 is LGHDT, CDR2 YNNKEL (reference sequence). The CDR3 is 15 residues long. The germline V and J ends were trimmed by 4 bases and 2 bases, with 9 bases remaining between them. Here the CDR3 DNA reads TGTGCCAGCAGCCGCGGAGACGCCTATAATTCACCCCTCCACTTT. Protein product: CASSRGDAYNSPLHF.

The chain employs TRBV19 and TRBJ1-1, with D maybe TRBD1 (5 bases). V was cut by 4 bases and J by 5 bases, with 11 bases left in between. This CDR3 is built from 13 residues. Germline V CDR1 and CDR2: LNHDA, SQIVND (reference sequence). CDR3 in amino acids: CASSKQERTEAFF. CDR3 in DNA: TGTGCCAGTAGTAAACAGGAGAGGACTGAAGCTTTCTTT.

By sample fraction, this clone is medium-sized. The chain couples TRBV19 to TRBJ1-6, with 8 bases that match TRBD1. The J segment lost 9 bases and the V segment lost 5 bases, leaving 6 bases of the junction unmatched. This CDR3 contains 14 residues. Germline V gene lookup returns CDR1 LNHDA and CDR2 SQIVND (reference sequence). In nucleotides, the CDR3 is TGTGCCAGTAGTGGAAGACAGGGGAGTTCACCCCTCCACTTT. This sequence encodes CASSGRQGSSPLHF. Filled out from reference TRBV19 and TRBJ1-6, the complete variable domain reads DGGITQSPKYLFRKEGQNVTLSCEQNLNHDAMYWYRQDPGQGLRLIYYSQIVNDFQKGDIAEGYSVSREKKESFPLTVTSAQKNPTAFYLCASSGRQGSSPLHFGNGTRLTVT.

The chain is built from TRBV4-1 and TRBJ1-1, with D possibly matching TRBD1 (5 bases). The CDR3 is 16 amino acids. The V gene's germline CDR1 is MGHRA and CDR2 YSYEKL. V shed 4 bases and J shed 0 bases, with 15 bases lying between them. Here the CDR3 reads CASSPGSSSMNTEAFF. CDR3 DNA: TGCGCCAGCAGCCCAGGGTCCTCCTCCATGAACACTGAAGCTTTCTTT.

This sequence joins TRBV2 and TRBJ1-1, with TRBD1 matching over 8 bases. Looked up from germline, CDR1 is SNHLY and CDR2 is FYNNEI. The CDR3 sequence is 16 residues long. V shed 2 bases, J shed 6 bases, and the junction held 11 bases outside the gene matches. The CDR3 loop reads CASSEMGQGARSEAFF. DNA for the CDR3: TGTGCCAGCAGTGAAATGGGGCAGGGGGCGCGGTCTGAAGCTTTCTTT.

This clone has just a few counts. The V and J genes are TRBV28 and TRBJ1-5; 10 nucleotides agree with TRBD1. The CDR3 contains 17 residues. Germline V gives CDR1 MDHEN, CDR2 SYDVKM. The J segment lost 1 base and the V segment lost 6 bases, leaving 9 bases of the junction unmatched. CDR3 DNA sequence: TGTGCCAGCAGCCCATACCGACAGGGGGCGAGCAATCAGCCCCAGCATTTT. As protein: CASSPYRQGASNQPQHF.

The chain is built from TRBV27 and TRBJ2-7, with D possibly being TRBD2 (6 bases). This CDR3 region has 15 residues. Per the germline V gene, CDR1 is MNHEY and CDR2 is SMNVEV (reference sequence). Trimming removed 6 bases from V and 2 bases from J, with 17 bases in between. Here the CDR3 reads CASSLFSGGAYEQYF. CDR3 DNA sequence: TGTGCCAGCAGCCTCTTCTCTGGCGGGGCCTACGAGCAGTACTTC.

This clone was found a few times. The chain carries TRBV3-1 (or the pseudogene TRBV3-2) and TRBJ1-2; D gene ambiguous. The CDR3 has 15 amino acids. Germline V lookup: CDR1 LGHDT, CDR2 YNNKEL (reference sequence). Trimming cost V 4 bases and J 6 bases, with 18 bases left between them. Here the CDR3 reads CASSLRASGRNGYTF. The CDR3 bases are TGTGCCAGCAGCCTGCGGGCCTCCGGGAGGAATGGCTACACCTTC.

The CDR3 protein is CASSLTPGFYNEQFF. The DNA for the CDR3 is TGTGCCAGCAGCTTAACCCCGGGGTTCTACAATGAGCAGTTCTTC. The J gene is TRBJ2-1, the V gene TRBV7-3, with a possible D match to TRBD2 (5 bases). The CDR3 extends over 15 amino acids. With 0 bases removed from V and 3 bases from J, the gap between germline ends came to 9 bases. The germline gives CDR1 SGHTA, CDR2 FQGTGA.

The chain links TRBV6-5 to TRBJ1-2, with a possible D match to TRBD1 (6 bases). Germline V CDR1 and CDR2: MNHEY, SVGAGI. V gave up 5 bases and J gave up 2 bases, with 12 bases separating them. CDR3 length: 14 residues. The CDR3 region is CASSQGRGNYGYTF. The CDR3 coding sequence is TGTGCCAGCAGTCAGGGCAGGGGAAACTATGGCTACACCTTC.

The chain links TRBV3-1 (or the pseudogene TRBV3-2) to TRBJ2-7, with 9 nucleotides matching TRBD2. The germline V gene has CDR1 LGHDT and CDR2 YNNKEL (reference sequence). The V gene end was trimmed by 1 base and the J gene end by 4 bases; junction bases not matched to a gene: 8. The CDR3 runs 16 residues. CDR3 residues: CASSQGRAGGQYEQYF. The CDR3 nucleotides are TGTGCCAGCAGCCAAGGCAGAGCGGGGGGCCAGTACGAGCAGTACTTC.

By sample fraction, this clone is medium-sized. V gene TRBV6-5 combines with J gene TRBJ2-7; perhaps TRBD2 as D (5 bases). With 5 bases removed from V and 3 bases from J, the gap between germline ends came to 11 bases. This CDR3 has 13 amino acids. Germline CDR1 and CDR2: MNHEY and SVGAGI. This CDR3 is CASSPTGNYEQYF. CDR3 sequence (DNA): TGTGCCAGCAGTCCTACCGGGAACTACGAGCAGTACTTC.

The chain has TRBV2 and TRBJ2-3; D is uncertain. Trimming pared 8 bases from V and 1 base from J, leaving 7 bases between. The CDR3 is 12 amino acids. The germline CDR1 and CDR2 sequences are SNHLY and FYNNEI. The CDR3 coding sequence is TGTGCCAGCCGGCCCGGCACAGATACGCAGTATTTT. Protein sequence: CASRPGTDTQYF.

V and J are TRBV25-1 and TRBJ1-2, with a possible D match to TRBD1 (5 bases). The CDR3 totals 13 residues. Germline V lookup: CDR1 MGHDK, CDR2 SYGVNS. V lost 4 bases and J 5 bases, leaving 11 bases between the germline ends. CDR3 amino acids: CASSGLGAYGYTF. The CDR3 DNA follows: TGTGCCAGCAGTGGTCTAGGGGCTTATGGCTACACCTTC.

In its sample, this clone is medium-sized (0.01 to 0.1%). The CDR3 bases are TGTGCCAGCAGTTTACTCCGCGGGGGGGCAAGGGAGCAGTACTTC. It encodes CASSLLRGGAREQYF. The chain joins TRBV27 to TRBJ2-7; 9 nucleotides agree with TRBD2. The CDR3 length is 15 residues. Germline V gene data show CDR1 as MNHEY and CDR2 as SMNVEV (reference sequence). The V segment lost 2 bases and the J segment 7 bases; nucleotides outside the gene matches: 9.

The rearrangement links TRBV5-5 to TRBJ1-1; perhaps TRBD1 as D (5 bases). V gave up 1 base and J gave up 8 bases, with 15 bases separating them. The CDR3 spans 14 residues. Per germline, CDR1 SGHKS and CDR2 YYEKEE (reference sequence). CDR3 residues: CASSLYGTTTEAFF. The CDR3 nucleotides read TGTGCCAGCAGCTTGTATGGGACGACCACAGAAGCTTTCTTT.

The chain carries TRBV24-1 and TRBJ1-5; weak D call: TRBD1 (6 bases). Germline-derived CDR1 and CDR2 are KGHDR and SFDVKD. Trimming took 4 bases from V and 1 from J, leaving 13 bases between them. The CDR3 is made up of 16 amino acids. The CDR3 DNA follows: TGTGCCACCAGTGACGCCTCAGGACAGAGCAATCAGCCCCAGCATTTT. This translates into CATSDASGQSNQPQHF.

J is TRBJ1-3 and V is TRBV7-9; 7 bases line up with TRBD1. The CDR3 is 15 amino acids. After removal of 7 bases from V and 0 bases from J, the junction contained 6 bases not matched to a gene. The germline CDR1 and CDR2 sequences are SEHNR and FQNEAQ (reference sequence). The CDR3 sequence is CASIPWDSSGNTIYF. CDR3 DNA: TGTGCCAGCATCCCCTGGGACAGCTCTGGAAACACCATATATTTT.